Below are 24 T cell receptor beta chains sequenced from a single sample in a study of blood T cell repertoires in COVID-19. Libraries were prepared by immunoSEQ multiplex PCR; TCRdb keeps only in-frame clonotypes and omits some of them. The sample yields hundreds of thousands of clones, approximately 91% seen once. Sequencing used peripheral blood. These receptors came from a woman in her twenties or thirties with COVID-19, enrolled during active disease.

The V gene is TRBV11-1, the J gene TRBJ2-5, with D possibly being TRBD2 (6 bases). CDR3 size: 16 residues. V gave up 1 base and J gave up 5 bases, with 17 bases separating them. The germline V gene has CDR1 SGHAT and CDR2 FQDESV (reference sequence). The CDR3 is CASSLEASGVVETQYF. The CDR3 nucleotides are TGTGCCAGCAGCTTAGAGGCCTCGGGAGTGGTGGAGACCCAGTACTTC.

DNA of the CDR3: TGCGCCAGCAGTGGGACTATCCTTGGCCCAGATACGCAGTATTTT. Protein product: CASSGTILGPDTQYF. The V gene is TRBV10-1, the J gene TRBJ2-3; D perhaps matches TRBD2 (6 bases). CDR1 and CDR2 from the germline V gene are WNHNN and SYGVQD (reference sequence). Trimming took off 4 bases at V and 4 bases at J, with 15 bases between the two ends. CDR3 size: 15 residues.

This chain links TRBV2 with TRBJ2-7, with D unresolved. Trimming cost V 4 bases and J 2 bases, with 9 bases left between them. The CDR3 is 13 residues long. Germline assignment: CDR1 SNHLY and CDR2 FYNNEI. In DNA, the CDR3 is TGTGCCAGCAGTGTAGACATTACCTACGAGCAGTACTTC. Translating it yields CASSVDITYEQYF.

CDR3 sequence (DNA): TGCGCCAGCAGCCAAGTCCTTTCGAGCTCCTACAATGAGCAGTTCTTC. Its protein is CASSQVLSSSYNEQFF. The chain recombines TRBV4-1 with TRBJ2-1; D gene uncertain. The length of the CDR3 is 16 residues. Trimming took 1 base from V and 0 from J, leaving 10 bases between them. Germline CDR1 and CDR2: MGHRA and YSYEKL.

The chain has TRBV2 and TRBJ1-2; a weak D match, TRBD1 (6 bases). This CDR3 region has 13 residues. V was cut by 7 bases and J by 7 bases, with 16 bases left in between. Germline V gene data show CDR1 as SNHLY and CDR2 as FYNNEI. The CDR3 coding sequence is TGTGCCAGCACCCTGGGGCAGGGGCCTGGCTACACCTTC. It codes for CASTLGQGPGYTF.

CDR3 residues: CASSGTGGTGELFF. DNA of the CDR3: TGTGCCAGTAGCGGGACAGGGGGCACCGGGGAGCTGTTTTTT. This chain links TRBV19 with TRBJ2-2, with TRBD1 matching 11 bases. With 6 bases clipped from V and 4 bases from J, the junction kept 1 base outside the gene matches. The CDR3 totals 14 residues. The germline V gene has CDR1 LNHDA and CDR2 SQIVND (reference sequence).

V and J are TRBV7-9 and TRBJ1-4; 7 nucleotides line up with TRBD1. The V gene's germline CDR1 is SEHNR and CDR2 FQNEAQ (reference sequence). V shed 1 base and J 8 bases; nucleotides not matched to a gene: 7. This CDR3 is 15 amino acids long. The CDR3 protein is CASSLGDSRGEKLFF. The CDR3 bases are TGTGCCAGCAGCTTAGGGGACAGCCGTGGGGAAAAACTGTTTTTT.

The table lists this clone with a count of one. The gene calls are TRBV3-1 (or the pseudogene TRBV3-2) and TRBJ2-5; TRBD1 might be the D (5 bases). CDR1 and CDR2 (germline): LGHDT, YNNKEL (reference sequence). This CDR3 is built from 14 residues. The ends were cut back, 1 base at V and 1 base at J, with 7 bases in the middle. DNA for the CDR3: TGTGCCAGCAGCCAAGCCAGGGCCCAAGAGACCCAGTACTTC. Its protein is CASSQARAQETQYF.

This clone was detected once. The chain links TRBV5-6 to TRBJ1-2, with a weak D call TRBD1 (6 bases). Germline loops: CDR1 SGHDT, CDR2 YYEEEE. CDR3 length equals 15 residues. V lost 1 base, J lost 2 bases, and 12 bases lay in between. CDR3 amino acids: CASSLPHTGNYGYTF. The CDR3, as DNA: TGTGCCAGCAGCTTGCCACACACAGGGAACTATGGCTACACCTTC.

The chain has TRBV5-6 and TRBJ2-7; 8 nucleotides align to TRBD1. Germline V gene data show CDR1 as SGHDT and CDR2 as YYEEEE. The CDR3 contains 14 residues. Trimming at V came to 4 bases and at J to 0 bases, leaving 3 bases not matched to a gene. In nucleotides, the CDR3 is TGTGCCAGCAGCCGGACAGGGACCTCCTACGAGCAGTACTTC. Protein: CASSRTGTSYEQYF.

The V and J genes are TRBV27 and TRBJ2-3; D may be TRBD2 (6 bases). The germline CDR1 and CDR2 sequences are MNHEY and SMNVEV (reference sequence). This CDR3 contains 15 residues. Trimming left V 5 bases short and J 1 base short, with 13 bases between. CDR3 sequence reads: CASSVRESGTDTQYF. The CDR3, as DNA: TGTGCCAGCAGTGTACGGGAGTCAGGCACAGATACGCAGTATTTT.

In this sample, this clone turned up a few times. The V gene is TRBV6-6, the J gene TRBJ2-7; possibly TRBD2 for D (6 bases). V lost 0 bases and J 5 bases, leaving 17 bases between the germline ends. The CDR3 spans 16 residues. Germline V gene sequence: CDR1 MNHNY, CDR2 SVGAGI (reference sequence). The CDR3 DNA sequence: TGTGCCAGCAGTTACTCTTTCGGAAGGGAGGTCGACGAGCAGTACTTC. Translating it yields CASSYSFGREVDEQYF.

As regards this clone: The same CDR3 can be traced to other DNA sequences in this sample. The chain uses TRBV18 and TRBJ2-7; 12 nucleotides match TRBD1. This CDR3 is built from 14 residues. The ends lost 3 bases at V and 7 bases at J; junction bases unmatched: 4. Per the germline V gene, CDR1 is KGHSH and CDR2 is LQKENI. The CDR3 DNA reads TGTGCCAGCTCACCCGGGACAGGGGGCCGTGAGCAGTACTTC. This codes for CASSPGTGGREQYF.

This chain joins TRBV11-2 and TRBJ1-3, with unresolved D. Trimming stripped 5 bases from V and 0 bases from J, with 14 bases between. CDR3 length: 16 amino acids. Germline assignment: CDR1 SGHAT and CDR2 FQNNGV. In DNA form, the CDR3 reads TGTGCCAGCAGCCGTTGGTCTATCAACTCTGGAAACACCATATATTTT. This encodes CASSRWSINSGNTIYF.

The sample holds a few counts of this clone. This rearrangement joins TRBV20-1 to TRBJ1-2, with unresolved D. V was clipped by 3 bases and J by 3 bases, with 5 bases between them. The V gene's germline CDR1 is DFQATT and CDR2 SNEGSKA (reference sequence). CDR3 length equals 11 residues. The CDR3 protein is CSASRDYGYTF. CDR3 nucleotides: TGCAGTGCTAGTCGGGACTATGGCTACACCTTC.

This chain links TRBV2 with TRBJ1-1, with TRBD1 as a possible D gene (5 bases). Germline-derived CDR1 and CDR2 are SNHLY and FYNNEI. Trimming shortened V by 7 bases and J by 5 bases, and 17 bases separated the two germline ends. The CDR3 has 14 residues. For the CDR3, the DNA is TGTGCCAGCATTACTCCCGGGGGTGGGACTGAAGCTTTCTTT. This codes for CASITPGGGTEAFF.

This sequence joins TRBV4-1 and TRBJ2-1, with TRBD2 as a possible D gene (6 bases). The germline V gene encodes CDR1 MGHRA and CDR2 YSYEKL. Trimming removed 6 bases at V and 4 bases at J, with 16 bases between. The CDR3 covers 15 residues. CDR3: CASRLHWRGYNEQFF. CDR3 DNA sequence: TGCGCCAGCAGACTCCACTGGCGGGGTTACAATGAGCAGTTCTTC.

Turning to this clone: This CDR3 is also generated by other DNA sequences in the sample. The V and J genes are TRBV28 and TRBJ1-1; possible D gene TRBD1, 6 bases. CDR1 MDHEN and CDR2 SYDVKM come from the germline V gene. The CDR3 covers 13 residues. Trimming cost V 4 bases and J 2 bases, with 8 bases left between them. CDR3 in DNA: TGTGCCAGCAGTTCGGGACAAAACACTGAAGCTTTCTTT. Translating gives CASSSGQNTEAFF.

CDR3 DNA: TGTGCCAGCAGTGGAGGAGGCAGACGGACTGAAGCTTTCTTT. Protein sequence: CASSGGGRRTEAFF. The V call is TRBV2, the J call TRBJ1-1; D remains ambiguous. Deletions cut 4 bases from V and 5 bases from J, with 14 bases between. The CDR3 is 14 amino acids. CDR1 and CDR2 from the germline V gene are SNHLY and FYNNEI.

The V and J genes are TRBV27 and TRBJ2-1; 7 nucleotides line up with TRBD2. Looked up from germline, CDR1 is MNHEY and CDR2 is SMNVEV (reference sequence). V shed 3 bases, J shed 8 bases, and the junction held 4 bases outside the gene matches. The CDR3 runs 13 residues. The CDR3 nucleotides are TGTGCCAGCAGTTTGGCGGGAGTGGATGAGCAGTTCTTC. Protein product: CASSLAGVDEQFF.

The chain links TRBV30 to TRBJ2-1, with 9 bases aligning to TRBD2. Germline CDR1 and CDR2: GTSNPN and SVGIG (reference sequence). V gave up 3 bases and J gave up 8 bases; unmatched junction bases: 11. The CDR3 spans 15 residues. CDR3 in DNA: TGTGCCTGGAGCGGCGGGAGGGCAGGTAGCGATGAGCAGTTCTTC. Translating it yields CAWSGGRAGSDEQFF. Full variable domain (missing parts from reference TRBV30 and TRBJ2-1): SQTIHQWPATLVQPVGSPLSLECTVEGTSNPNLYWYRQAAGRGLQLLFYSVGIGQISSEVPQNLSASRPQDRQFILSSKKLLLSDSGFYLCAWSGGRAGSDEQFFGPGTRLTVL.

The V and J genes are TRBV9 and TRBJ2-3, with D hard to call. Germline CDR1 is SGDLS and CDR2 is YYNGEE. V was cut by 0 bases and J by 2 bases, with 16 bases left in between. This CDR3 comprises 17 residues. CDR3 nucleotide sequence: TGTGCCAGCAGCGTAGAAGGTACTGGAGTTTACACAGATACGCAGTATTTT. Amino acid sequence: CASSVEGTGVYTDTQYF.

The genes are TRBV19 and TRBJ2-5, with 9 bases lining up with TRBD2. V was clipped by 3 bases and J by 7 bases; unmatched bases: 12. The germline V gene has CDR1 LNHDA and CDR2 SQIVND (reference sequence). This CDR3 contains 16 residues. The DNA of the CDR3 is TGTGCCAGTAGTATGGGTAGCGGGAGTTGGTTCGGGACCCAGTACTTC. It encodes CASSMGSGSWFGTQYF.

The chain recombines TRBV7-9 with TRBJ2-6; D gene ambiguous. The CDR3 covers 13 residues. Germline CDR1 SEHNR, CDR2 FQNEAQ (reference sequence). V was cut by 6 bases and J by 4 bases, with 7 bases left in between. Here the CDR3 reads CASSFVGANVLTF. The CDR3 nucleotides are TGTGCCAGCAGTTTCGTGGGGGCCAACGTCCTGACTTTC.